This section outlines one TCR beta chain sequence together with its context. Its antigen specificity is not known. No much larger clone exists at a distance of one base, and base qualities are not known. The CDR3 covers 15 residues, taking in both the cysteine and the phenylalanine. Only the CDR3 portion is preserved as DNA: 45 bases, with reading frame beginning at the first base. V is trimmed back by 4 bases and J by 6 bases, and the junction contains 5 bases that no gene match accounts for. The germline V gene yields MNHEY for CDR1 and SVGAGI for CDR2. Each collaborating institution followed its own protocols to collect whole blood in K2EDTA tubes. Collaborator samples were shipped for TCRbeta analysis as frozen whole blood, isolated PBMCs, or DNA extracted from either sample type. TCRbeta CDR3 regions were amplified from genomic DNA using the immunoSEQ Assay, a bias-controlled multiplex PCR. The authors' analysis ran thus. Nucleated cell counts per sample were estimated from amplification of reference gene primers within the assay. Sequence reads were collapsed and filtered to measure the absolute abundance of every unique TCRbeta CDR3 rearrangement. Productive Simpson clonality was computed per sample as the square root of Simpson's diversity index over productive rearrangements. Drawn from immuneACCESS, this table holds only the in-frame rearrangements with V and J called that TCRdb kept. Clones are partly lost; checked studies trace under half to an unresolved V gene and leave the rest unexplained. V and J calls and clone size are those listed in that table; D and trimming were worked out from the DNA. The sample profile shows 110,000 to 150,000 clones; around 76% of them were found once. The ten largest clonotypes hold less than 5.5% of the sample.

This record belongs to a study of blood T cell repertoires in COVID-19 (dated by TCRdb to 2018 to 2020). Regarding the study in general: The collaborator samples originated in the United States, Italy and Spain and spanned the acute and convalescent phases of COVID-19. The prospective study material was composed of cDNA or gDNA derived from T cells, B-cell-depleted T cells, or PBMCs. Deeply sampled blood TCRbeta repertoires from subjects exposed to, actively infected with, or recovered from COVID-19 were included in the dataset. The repertoires were made available in a free public database intended to serve as a resource for research on the immune response to SARS-CoV-2. Samples came from the ongoing ImmuneRACE study (first 160 participants) plus 1,254 subjects from 6 global collaborators. Nearly every sample came with metadata listing a de-identified subject ID, COVID-19 status, age in years and sex. Where available, HLA class I and class II types were obtained from metadata supplied by the sample provider rather than from assay-based typing. Paper-wide results and their limitations: The quantity of clinical and demographic metadata differed by source and by participant and was supplied without curation.

Rearrangement joined TRBV6-5 to TRBJ2-3; the junction holds 12 bases that match TRBD1. This TCR was recovered from a man aged 55 to 69 with acute or convalescent COVID-19. Sequencing was carried out using peripheral blood. The DNA reads as follows: TGTGCCAGCAGTTGGTCCGGGACAGGGGGCGATACGCAGTATTTT. Its product reads: CASSWSGTGGDTQYF.